The rows below give T cell receptor beta chains drawn from one sample of a study of cytomegalovirus exposure and HLA in healthy donors. Assay: immunoSEQ multiplex PCR; the TCRdb copy retains only in-frame clones and omits some. This table holds more than 140,000 clones, roughly 77% found once. What was sequenced was PBMCs. These receptors originate from a man aged 35 to 55 in good health and CMV-seronegative. Each CDR3 is given with its conserved first and last residue. A D gene is named only where the DNA matches it firmly. Size values are once, few and many counts, or a class for expanded clones, and some rows have none.

size	D	V	J	CDR3	DNA
few	NA	TRBV27	TRBJ2-7	CASSLLRQSGYEQYF	TGTGCCAGCAGTTTATTGAGACAAAGTGGATACGAGCAGTACTTC
NA	TRBD2	TRBV6-5	TRBJ2-1	CASSSGGIRRADEQFF	TGTGCCAGCAGTTCGGGGGGAATAAGACGCGCGGATGAGCAGTTCTTC
NA	NA	TRBV4-1	TRBJ2-7	CASSQENRVVYEQYF	TGCGCCAGCAGCCAAGAAAACAGGGTAGTCTACGAGCAGTACTTC
NA	TRBD1	TRBV27	TRBJ1-1	CASSFMGQGGMNTEAFF	TGTGCCAGCAGTTTCATGGGACAGGGGGGAATGAACACTGAAGCTTTCTTT
NA	NA	TRBV18	TRBJ2-6	CASSPQGGPPGANVLTF	TGTGCCAGCTCACCACAAGGGGGTCCCCCTGGGGCCAACGTCCTGACTTTC
few	TRBD1	TRBV28	TRBJ2-1	CASLDRAYNEQFF	TGTGCCAGCCTCGACAGGGCCTACAATGAGCAGTTCTTC
once	TRBD1	TRBV19	TRBJ1-4	CASSIERDRTNEKLFF	TGTGCCAGTAGTATAGAGAGGGACAGGACTAATGAAAAACTGTTTTTT
NA	NA	TRBV9	TRBJ2-5	CASSVGQGETQYF	TGTGCCAGCAGCGTAGGGCAGGGGGAGACCCAGTACTTC
NA	TRBD1	TRBV5-6	TRBJ2-1	CASSFPDRALYNEQFF	TGTGCCAGCAGCTTTCCCGACAGGGCCCTCTACAATGAGCAGTTCTTC
NA	TRBD1	TRBV6-6	TRBJ1-6	CASSFQGANSPLHF	TGTGCCAGCAGTTTCCAGGGGGCGAATTCACCCCTCCACTTT
few	TRBD1	TRBV28	TRBJ2-7	CASSPRQGVYEQYF	TGTGCCAGCAGTCCCAGACAGGGGGTCTACGAGCAGTACTTC
once	NA	TRBV19	TRBJ2-7	CASSKGSIPLSYEQYF	TGTGCCAGTAGTAAGGGGTCCATCCCTTTATCCTACGAGCAGTACTTC
NA	NA	TRBV4-1	TRBJ2-7	CASSQDDGGYEQYF	TGCGCCAGCAGCCAAGATGACGGCGGATACGAGCAGTACTTC
NA	NA	TRBV4-2	TRBJ2-1	CASSQDPPTPGIHNEQFF	TGTGCCAGCAGCCAAGATCCCCCCACCCCAGGGATCCACAATGAGCAGTTCTTC